The sequence of this TCR beta chain was determined in a study of cytomegalovirus exposure and HLA in healthy donors. In the study overall: The 100 to 150 validation repertoires, a later analysis reported, used the same platform as the 650 to 800 repertoires from the first cohort. Findings of the study overall: With high specificity and sensitivity, the classifier reportedly diagnosed cytomegalovirus status.

About this clone: The antigen is not known.

CDR1 MGHRA and CDR2 YSYEKL come from the germline V gene. This CDR3 contains 14 residues. V lost 2 bases and J lost 8; bases outside the gene matches: 6. Clones were read by immunoSEQ multiplex PCR, and TCRdb kept only the in-frame ones, dropping some. The sample has approximately 60,000 clones, 80% to 95% seen once. The donors were part of the validation cohort, which consisted of under 150 subjects and was separate from the first cohort of hundreds of subjects. This receptor was identified in a woman between 18 and 29 years old in good health and CMV-seronegative. The sequencing input was PBMCs. The rearrangement uses TRBV4-1 and TRBJ1-2; 9 nucleotides line up with TRBD1. The CDR3 here is CASSQLGQGGGYTF. The CDR3 DNA reads as TGCGCCAGCAGCCAACTGGGACAGGGAGGCGGCTACACCTTC.